The T cell receptor (beta chain) under discussion was sequenced for a study of neurological immune-mediated disorders. Whole-study results and caveats: Because no CDR3 amino acid sequences were shared across subjects by expanded clones, private repertoires were suggested in all groups.

This clonotype showed up many times. Its antigen remains unknown. Germline V gene data show CDR1 as SGHKS and CDR2 as YYEKEE (reference sequence). There are 13 residues in the CDR3. V was trimmed by 0 bases and J by 6 bases, leaving 9 bases between them. The cDNA came from 5'RACE with 10-nucleotide random UMIs. TCRdb fed the 5' RACE reads into MiXCR, producing one record per CDR3 protein. The table records around 53,000 distinct CDR3 sequences, 7% to 10% of them present only once. Time point in this sample: longitudinal time-point 3. Unsorted libraries were generated from 2 million PBMCs held at -80 degrees C.

This clonotype was sampled from a woman aged 40 to 50 in good health. The sequenced sample was PBMCs. The chain is built from TRBV5-5 and TRBJ1-2; D is uncertain. The DNA for the CDR3 is TGTGCCAGCAGCTTGGACGGGAGCCATGGCTACACCTTC. Its translation: CASSLDGSHGYTF.